What follows is one TCR beta chain and its context. This sample stems from a study of blood T cell repertoires in COVID-19. Study context: Whether acute or convalescent, the COVID-19 samples came from the United States, Italy and Spain. PBMCs, B-cell-depleted T cells, or T cells were the source of the cDNA or gDNA that made up the material.

Per the study methods: Nucleated cell number was recorded as an estimate derived from reference gene primer amplification. Assay used: immunoSEQ multiplex PCR; TCRdb lists only in-frame clones, some missing. V and J calls and clone size come straight from that table; D and trimming were deduced from the DNA. The data contain approximately 260,000 clones, just under 90% of them singletons. CDR3 size: 15 residues. The germline V gene encodes CDR1 KGHSH and CDR2 LQKENI. Trimming stripped 6 bases from V and 4 bases from J, with 18 bases between. This rearrangement joins TRBV18 to TRBJ2-5; tentative D call: TRBD1 (6 bases). This clonotype was sampled from a woman in her thirties or forties with acute or convalescent COVID-19. Sequencing was carried out using peripheral blood. CDR3: CASSPGRTDLETQYF. The CDR3 nucleotides read TGTGCCAGCTCGCCGGGGCGGACAGACTTAGAGACCCAGTACTTC.